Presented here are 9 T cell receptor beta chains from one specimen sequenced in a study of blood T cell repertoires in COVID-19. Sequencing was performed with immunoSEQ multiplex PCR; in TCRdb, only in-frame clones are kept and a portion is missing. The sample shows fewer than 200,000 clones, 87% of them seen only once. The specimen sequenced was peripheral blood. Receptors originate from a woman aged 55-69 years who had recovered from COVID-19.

The CDR3 nucleotides are TGTGCCAGGGGCGGGACTAATCGAAATGAGCAGTTCTTC. Its translation is CARGGTNRNEQFF. The J gene is TRBJ2-1, the V gene TRBV2, with TRBD2 matching 7 bases. The V gene's germline CDR1 is SNHLY and CDR2 FYNNEI. The junction had 9 bases not matched to a gene; V was cut back by 9 bases and J by 7 bases. The CDR3 extends over 13 amino acids.

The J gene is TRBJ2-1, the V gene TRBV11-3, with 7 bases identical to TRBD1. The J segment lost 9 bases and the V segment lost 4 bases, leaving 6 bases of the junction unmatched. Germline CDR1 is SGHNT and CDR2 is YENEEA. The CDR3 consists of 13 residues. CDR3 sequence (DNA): TGTGCCAGCAGCTCCAAGGACAGGCCTGAGCAGTTCTTC. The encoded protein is CASSSKDRPEQFF.

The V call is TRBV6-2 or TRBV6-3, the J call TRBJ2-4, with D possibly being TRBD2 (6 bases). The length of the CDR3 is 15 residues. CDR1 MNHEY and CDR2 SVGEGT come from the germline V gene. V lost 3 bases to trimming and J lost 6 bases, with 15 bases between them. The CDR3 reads CASSYSGTRSNIQYF. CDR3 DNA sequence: TGTGCCAGCAGTTATAGCGGAACAAGGTCAAACATTCAGTACTTC.

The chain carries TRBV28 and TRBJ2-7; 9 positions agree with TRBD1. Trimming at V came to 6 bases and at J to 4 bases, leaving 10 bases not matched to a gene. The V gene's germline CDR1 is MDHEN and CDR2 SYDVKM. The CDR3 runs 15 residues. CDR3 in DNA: TGTGCCAGCAGATTTCCTTTGGGACAGGGATACGAGCAGTACTTC. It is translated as CASRFPLGQGYEQYF.

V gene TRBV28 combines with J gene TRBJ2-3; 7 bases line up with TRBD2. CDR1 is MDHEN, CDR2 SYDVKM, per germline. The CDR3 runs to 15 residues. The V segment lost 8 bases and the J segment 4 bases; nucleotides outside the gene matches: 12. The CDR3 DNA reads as TGTGCCAGCCAGGGATTCGGTGGGGGGGCAGATACGCAGTATTTT. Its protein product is CASQGFGGGADTQYF.

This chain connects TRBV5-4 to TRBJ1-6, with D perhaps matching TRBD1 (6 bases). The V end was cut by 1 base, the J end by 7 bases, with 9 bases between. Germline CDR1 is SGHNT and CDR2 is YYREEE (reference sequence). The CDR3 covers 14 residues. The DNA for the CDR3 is TGTGCCAGCAGCTTGCAGGGGCTCAATTCACCCCTCCACTTT. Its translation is CASSLQGLNSPLHF. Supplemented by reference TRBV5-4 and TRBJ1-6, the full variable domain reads ETGVTQSPTHLIKTRGQQVTLRCSSQSGHNTVSWYQQALGQGPQFIFQYYREEENGRGNFPPRFSGLQFPNYSSELNVNALELDDSALYLCASSLQGLNSPLHFGNGTRLTVT.

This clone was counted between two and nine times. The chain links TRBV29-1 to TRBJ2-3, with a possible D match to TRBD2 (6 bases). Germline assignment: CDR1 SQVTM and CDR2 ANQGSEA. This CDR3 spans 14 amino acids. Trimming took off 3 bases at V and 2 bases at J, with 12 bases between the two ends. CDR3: CSVDSSGSTDTQYF. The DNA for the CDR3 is TGCAGCGTTGATTCCAGCGGGTCCACAGATACGCAGTATTTT.

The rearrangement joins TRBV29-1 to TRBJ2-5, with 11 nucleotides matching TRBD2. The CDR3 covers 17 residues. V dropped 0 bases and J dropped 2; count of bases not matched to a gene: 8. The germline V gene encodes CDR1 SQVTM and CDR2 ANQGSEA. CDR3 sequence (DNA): TGCAGCGTTGAAGAAACTAGCGGGGGAGCGTGGCAAGAGACCCAGTACTTC. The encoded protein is CSVEETSGGAWQETQYF.

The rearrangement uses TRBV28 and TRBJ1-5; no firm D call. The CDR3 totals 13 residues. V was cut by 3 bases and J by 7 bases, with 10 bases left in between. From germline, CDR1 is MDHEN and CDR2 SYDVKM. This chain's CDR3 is CASSFFVLQPQHF. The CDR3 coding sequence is TGTGCCAGCAGTTTTTTCGTCCTCCAGCCCCAGCATTTT.